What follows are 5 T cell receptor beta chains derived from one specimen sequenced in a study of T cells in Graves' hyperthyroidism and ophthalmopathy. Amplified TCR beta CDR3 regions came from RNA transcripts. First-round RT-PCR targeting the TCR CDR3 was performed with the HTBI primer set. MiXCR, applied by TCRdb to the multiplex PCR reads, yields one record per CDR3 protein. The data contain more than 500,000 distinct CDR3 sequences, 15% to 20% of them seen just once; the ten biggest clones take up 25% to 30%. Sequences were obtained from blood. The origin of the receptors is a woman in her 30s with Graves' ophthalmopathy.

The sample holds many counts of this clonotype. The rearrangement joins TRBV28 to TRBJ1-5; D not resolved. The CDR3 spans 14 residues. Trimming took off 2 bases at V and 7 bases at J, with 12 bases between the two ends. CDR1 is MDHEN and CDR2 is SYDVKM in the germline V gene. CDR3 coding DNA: TGTGCCAGCAGTTTAGCCCCCGGAGGACAGCCCCAGCATTTT. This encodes CASSLAPGGQPQHF.

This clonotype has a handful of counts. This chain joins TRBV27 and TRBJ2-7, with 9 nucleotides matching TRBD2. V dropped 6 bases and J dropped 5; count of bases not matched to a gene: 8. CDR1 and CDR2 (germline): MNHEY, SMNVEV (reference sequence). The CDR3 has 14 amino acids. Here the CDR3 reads CASRTFSGSDEQYF. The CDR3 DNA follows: TGTGCCAGCAGAACCTTTAGCGGGAGTGACGAGCAGTACTTC.

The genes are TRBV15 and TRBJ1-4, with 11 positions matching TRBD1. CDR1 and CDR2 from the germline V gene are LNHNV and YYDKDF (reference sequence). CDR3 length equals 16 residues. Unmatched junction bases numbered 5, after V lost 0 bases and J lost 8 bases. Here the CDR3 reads CATSREPGQGGEKLFF. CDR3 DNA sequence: TGTGCCACCAGCAGAGAACCGGGACAGGGGGGAGAAAAACTGTTTTTT.

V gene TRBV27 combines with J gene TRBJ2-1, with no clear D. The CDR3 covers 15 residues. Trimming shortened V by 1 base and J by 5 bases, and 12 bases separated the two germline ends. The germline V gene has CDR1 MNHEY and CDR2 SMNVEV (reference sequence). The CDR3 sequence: CASSLFIPAHNEQFF. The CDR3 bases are TGTGCCAGCAGTTTATTCATACCGGCCCACAATGAGCAGTTCTTC.

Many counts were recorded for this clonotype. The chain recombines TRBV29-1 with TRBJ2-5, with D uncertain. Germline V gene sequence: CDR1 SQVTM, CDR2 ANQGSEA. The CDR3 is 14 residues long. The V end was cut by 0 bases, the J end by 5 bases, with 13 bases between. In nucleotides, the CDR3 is TGCAGCGTTGAAGATCGGCAATCCGTGGAGACCCAGTACTTC. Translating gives CSVEDRQSVETQYF.